This T cell receptor beta chain appears in the sequencing data of a study of control samples from healthy donors and cancer patients. Profiling relied on immunoSEQ multiplex PCR, and the TCRdb table lists in-frame clones only, not all of them. The table lists over 75,000 clones, around 85% of them singletons, with approximately 19% in the top ten. This CDR3 has 14 amino acids. Trimming removed 2 bases from V and 5 bases from J; junction bases left unmatched: 8. CDR1 and CDR2 (germline): GTSNPN, SVGIG (reference sequence). The rearrangement joins TRBV30 to TRBJ1-1; 7 nucleotides agree with TRBD1. The sequencing input was blood. This TCR derives from a man aged 30 to 45 in good health. CDR3 loop: CAWSITGAWTEAFF. Written as DNA, the CDR3 is TGTGCCTGGAGTATTACAGGGGCTTGGACTGAAGCTTTCTTT.